A single sample gave rise to the 23 T cell receptor beta chains below, sequenced in a study of blood T cell repertoires in COVID-19. The repertoire was sequenced with immunoSEQ multiplex PCR; TCRdb's copy has only in-frame clones and lacks some. The table shows about 80,000 clones, with 70% to 80% occurring only once. The sequenced material came from peripheral blood. These receptors all stem from a man between 65 and 85 years old with active or convalescent COVID-19.

The rearrangement joins TRBV19 to TRBJ2-4, with D perhaps TRBD2 (5 bases). Trimming pared 4 bases from V and 0 bases from J, leaving 10 bases between. Germline CDR1 LNHDA, CDR2 SQIVND (reference sequence). CDR3 length: 15 amino acids. The CDR3 DNA reads as TGTGCCAGTAGTACTTCTCGGGAAGCCAAAAACATTCAGTACTTC. It translates to CASSTSREAKNIQYF. The variable domain in full, with the rest retrieved from reference TRBV19 and TRBJ2-4, is DGGITQSPKYLFRKEGQNVTLSCEQNLNHDAMYWYRQDPGQGLRLIYYSQIVNDFQKGDIAEGYSVSREKKESFPLTVTSAQKNPTAFYLCASSTSREAKNIQYFGAGTRLSVL.

This CDR3 is CASKQLTGNTIYF. CDR3 DNA sequence: TGTGCCAGCAAGCAACTTACTGGAAACACCATATATTTT. The chain combines TRBV2 with TRBJ1-3, with D hard to call. The V and J ends lost 7 bases and 2 bases respectively, with 9 bases between them. The CDR3 totals 13 residues. Germline loops: CDR1 SNHLY, CDR2 FYNNEI.

In this sample, this clone turned up a few times. The J gene is TRBJ2-3, the V gene TRBV19; weak D call: TRBD1 (7 bases). V was pared by 8 bases and J by 4 bases, with 16 bases between. The CDR3 length is 14 residues. Germline CDR1 is LNHDA and CDR2 is SQIVND (reference sequence). CDR3 DNA: TGTGCCAGTCGACTCAGGGGGGCCGCAGATACGCAGTATTTT. It encodes CASRLRGAADTQYF.

This chain connects TRBV9 to TRBJ1-1; D is unresolved. The CDR3 consists of 13 residues. V shed 3 bases and J shed 0 bases, with 6 bases lying between them. Germline lookup yields CDR1 SGDLS and CDR2 YYNGEE. DNA of the CDR3: TGTGCCAGCAGCGAGAGGGTGAACACTGAAGCTTTCTTT. Its translation: CASSERVNTEAFF.

V usage is TRBV9 and J usage is TRBJ2-5, with D possibly TRBD1 on 5 matching bases. Germline CDR1 reads SGDLS; CDR2 reads YYNGEE. This CDR3 has 14 amino acids. V lost 2 bases, J lost 0 bases, and 8 bases lay in between. The CDR3 DNA is TGTGCCAGCAGCGTTTCAGGGTACCAAGAGACCCAGTACTTC. This codes for CASSVSGYQETQYF.

This chain links TRBV10-3 with TRBJ2-3; 9 positions agree with TRBD2. Germline CDR1 is ENHRY and CDR2 is SYGVKD. The CDR3 has 13 residues. The trim removed 11 bases at V and 6 bases at J, leaving 9 bases unmatched. The CDR3 DNA reads as TGTGCCTCCAGACTAGCGGACCAGGATACGCAGTATTTT. Translating gives CASRLADQDTQYF.

This clone was counted once. This rearrangement joins TRBV5-1 to TRBJ2-1; possibly TRBD2 for D (6 bases). From germline, CDR1 is SGHRS and CDR2 YFSETQ. Trimming took off 4 bases at V and 12 bases at J, with 17 bases between the two ends. The CDR3 is 13 residues long. Here the CDR3 reads CASSRGTAEGQFF. The CDR3 bases are TGCGCCAGCAGCCGGGGGACTGCCGAGGGGCAGTTCTTC.

This chain connects TRBV10-1 to TRBJ2-3; weak D call: TRBD1 (6 bases). Germline V lookup: CDR1 WNHNN, CDR2 SYGVQD (reference sequence). The V gene lost 4 bases and the J gene lost 0 bases, with 11 bases spanning the gap. There are 15 residues in the CDR3. CDR3 sequence (DNA): TGCGCCAGCAGTGTAGGGGGACAAAGCACAGATACGCAGTATTTT. It is translated as CASSVGGQSTDTQYF.

V is TRBV5-1 and J is TRBJ1-6; TRBD1 is a possible D gene (5 bases). The CDR3 length is 16 residues. From germline, CDR1 is SGHRS and CDR2 YFSETQ. The V and J ends lost 0 bases and 9 bases respectively, with 16 bases between them. The CDR3 nucleotides read TGCGCCAGCAGCTTGGTGTCAGGGCAATCAAGTTCACCCCTCCACTTT. Protein sequence: CASSLVSGQSSSPLHF.

The chain uses TRBV30 and TRBJ1-2, with 9 positions matching TRBD1. The CDR3 consists of 15 residues. The germline V gene has CDR1 GTSNPN and CDR2 SVGIG (reference sequence). The V segment lost 3 bases and the J segment 5 bases; nucleotides outside the gene matches: 10. The DNA for the CDR3 is TGTGCCTGGAGGGACACCGGGACAGGGAGTTATGGCTACACCTTC. It is translated as CAWRDTGTGSYGYTF.

The chain joins TRBV11-2 to TRBJ2-5; D remains ambiguous. CDR3 length: 14 amino acids. Trimming removed 5 bases from V and 4 bases from J, with 14 bases in between. Germline values: CDR1 SGHAT, CDR2 FQNNGV. The CDR3 bases are TGTGCCAGCAGCCCCCACGGTATCGGAGAGACCCAGTACTTC. This gives the protein CASSPHGIGETQYF.

This clone was recorded a few times. V gene TRBV19 combines with J gene TRBJ2-3, with 11 bases identical to TRBD1. The CDR3 spans 14 residues. Trimming cost V 6 bases and J 4 bases; bases outside gene matches: 3. CDR1 LNHDA and CDR2 SQIVND come from the germline V gene (reference sequence). CDR3 DNA sequence: TGTGCCAGTAGACCGGGACAGGGGGCAGATACGCAGTATTTT. This sequence encodes CASRPGQGADTQYF.

This clone came up a few times. J is TRBJ1-4 and V is TRBV5-6; the D is unclear. This CDR3 comprises 14 residues. Germline V CDR1 and CDR2: SGHDT, YYEEEE. V lost 1 base, J lost 7 bases, and 11 bases lay in between. In nucleotides, the CDR3 is TGTGCCAGCAGCTTGAGTGGCCGAGGTGAAAAACTGTTTTTT. Translating gives CASSLSGRGEKLFF.

The V call is TRBV7-3, the J call TRBJ2-7; TRBD2 agrees at 10 bases. This CDR3 has 15 residues. Germline values: CDR1 SGHTA, CDR2 FQGTGA. J lost 4 bases, V lost 4 bases, and 7 bases had no gene match. The CDR3 DNA is TGTGCCAGCAGCTCTTATCCGGGACTAGCGTACGAGCAGTACTTC. It encodes CASSSYPGLAYEQYF.

The chain carries TRBV7-8 and TRBJ1-1, with 7 bases that match TRBD1. This CDR3 region has 15 residues. Germline-derived CDR1 and CDR2 are SGHVS and FQNEAQ. V lost 1 base to trimming and J lost 0 bases; unmatched junction nucleotides: 2. CDR3 coding DNA: TGTGCCAGCAGCTTAGAGGGGGCCTTGAACACTGAAGCTTTCTTT. Translation: CASSLEGALNTEAFF. Using reference TRBV7-8 and TRBJ1-1 for the parts outside the CDR3, the full variable domain is GAGVSQSPRYKVAKRGQDVALRCDPISGHVSLFWYQQALGQGPEFLTYFQNEAQLDKSGLPSDRFFAERPEGSVSTLKIQRTQQEDSAVYLCASSLEGALNTEAFFGQGTRLTVV.

The chain couples TRBV10-2 to TRBJ1-6; 7 nucleotides agree with TRBD1. CDR1 and CDR2 (germline): WSHSY, SAAADI. V was pared by 5 bases and J by 4 bases, with 5 bases of the junction left unmatched. The CDR3 runs to 15 residues. CDR3 sequence: CASSSTGQYNSPLHF. Written as DNA, the CDR3 is TGCGCCAGCAGTTCAACGGGACAGTATAATTCACCCCTCCACTTT.

The V and J genes are TRBV28 and TRBJ2-5; possibly TRBD2 for D (7 bases). Trimming cost V 6 bases and J 4 bases, with 15 bases left between them. CDR1 MDHEN and CDR2 SYDVKM come from the germline V gene. This CDR3 region has 14 residues. The CDR3 DNA sequence: TGTGCCAGCAGCTTGAGGGGGGGCCTAGAGACCCAGTACTTC. Protein sequence: CASSLRGGLETQYF.

The chain couples TRBV11-3 to TRBJ2-5; TRBD1 is a possible D gene (5 bases). V gave up 6 bases and J gave up 5 bases, with 7 bases separating them. There are 11 residues in the CDR3. Per germline, CDR1 SGHNT and CDR2 YENEEA. The CDR3 bases are TGTGCCAGCAGGAAGGGGGAGACCCAGTACTTC. It codes for CASRKGETQYF.

V usage is TRBV5-5 and J usage is TRBJ1-3; tentative D call: TRBD1 (6 bases). Germline V gene sequence: CDR1 SGHKS, CDR2 YYEKEE (reference sequence). The CDR3 covers 17 residues. V gave up 0 bases and J gave up 4 bases, with 17 bases separating them. In DNA, the CDR3 is TGTGCCAGCAGCTTGGACCCAGGGGCGTTGGGGGGAAACACCATATATTTT. It codes for CASSLDPGALGGNTIYF.

V and J are TRBV6-6 and TRBJ2-3; 9 positions agree with TRBD1. J gave up 6 bases and V 6 bases, and 4 bases lay outside the gene matches. This CDR3 spans 13 amino acids. CDR1 is MNHNY and CDR2 is SVGAGI in the germline V gene (reference sequence). The CDR3: CASSGTGFDTQYF. As DNA, the CDR3 is TGTGCCAGCAGCGGGACAGGGTTCGATACGCAGTATTTT.

The chain links TRBV29-1 to TRBJ2-7, with 10 bases aligning to TRBD2. Germline trimming cut 5 bases from V and 2 bases from J; bases unmatched to any gene: 3. This CDR3 has 13 amino acids. Germline CDR1 reads SQVTM; CDR2 reads ANQGSEA. The CDR3 nucleotides are TGCAGCGTTAGGACTAGCGGAACCTACGAGCAGTACTTC. Translated: CSVRTSGTYEQYF.

The chain combines TRBV4-1 with TRBJ1-1; D might be TRBD1 (6 bases). Germline CDR1 MGHRA, CDR2 YSYEKL. V dropped 0 bases and J dropped 7 bases, with 12 bases sitting between them. The CDR3 is 14 residues long. As DNA, the CDR3 is TGCGCCAGCAGCCAAGAACAGGGAATCGGTGAAGCTTTCTTT. Its protein is CASSQEQGIGEAFF.

The CDR3 sequence is CASSLGHGTYNEQFF. Written as DNA, the CDR3 is TGTGCCAGCAGCTTGGGACATGGCACCTACAATGAGCAGTTCTTC. The chain carries TRBV5-5 and TRBJ2-1, with no clear D. Per germline, CDR1 SGHKS and CDR2 YYEKEE (reference sequence). This CDR3 spans 15 amino acids. Trimming removed 0 bases at V and 2 bases at J, with 9 bases between.